These 8 T cell receptor beta chains were all obtained from the same sample, sequenced in a study of molecular identifiers for immune sequencing clone quantification. TCRdb called the PCR reads again in MiXCR, with one record for every CDR3 protein. The table shows a few hundred thousand distinct CDR3 sequences, with about 26% occurring only once. The sequenced sample was naive CD8+ T cells from blood, with Jurkat cell RNA spiked in. As for subset: FACS-sorted CD8+CD4-CCR7+CD45RA+ naive T cells. The receptors stem from a human donor in good health. Some libraries in this study had Jurkat cell RNA spiked in.

The rearrangement uses TRBV27 and TRBJ2-1; 11 bases line up with TRBD2. This CDR3 region has 16 residues. Losses at the gene ends were 2 bases for V and 4 bases for J; bases not matched to a gene: 4. The germline V gene has CDR1 MNHEY and CDR2 SMNVEV (reference sequence). The CDR3 nucleotides read TGTGCCAGCAGTTTAATACTAGCGGGAGTATACAATGAGCAGTTCTTC. Translating it yields CASSLILAGVYNEQFF.

This clonotype has a count of ten or more. The chain joins TRBV5-1 to TRBJ2-7; 7 nucleotides align to TRBD1. This CDR3 is built from 14 residues. Germline CDR1 SGHRS, CDR2 YFSETQ. V lost 7 bases to trimming and J lost 6 bases; unmatched junction nucleotides: 13. This CDR3 is CASQLGQAPAEQYF. The CDR3 DNA reads TGCGCCAGCCAGCTTGGACAGGCTCCGGCCGAGCAGTACTTC.

For this clonotype: This may be a read error: a much more frequent sequence differs by one nucleotide. The chain uses TRBV6-6 and TRBJ1-1; 8 nucleotides align to TRBD1. CDR1 and CDR2 from the germline V gene are MNHNY and SVGAGI (reference sequence). The CDR3 is made up of 12 amino acids. CDR3 in amino acids: CAVGQGGTEALF. CDR3 in DNA: TGTGCCGTCGGACAGGGTGGCACTGAAGCTCTCTTT.

Details on this clonotype: A read error is possible here, since a much larger clone lies one base away. The chain joins TRBV6-2 or TRBV6-3 to TRBJ2-3; D ambiguous. The V gene's germline CDR1 is MNHEY and CDR2 SVGEGT. The CDR3 sequence is 13 residues long. The CDR3 loop is CAGSSIRQDTQYF. DNA for the CDR3: TGTGCCGGCAGTTCGATACGGCAGGATACGCAGTATTTT.

This chain joins TRBV4-3 and TRBJ2-2; 8 positions match TRBD1. Germline lookup yields CDR1 LGHNA and CDR2 YSLEER. The CDR3 consists of 17 residues. The junction had 11 bases not matched to a gene; V was cut back by 4 bases and J by 4 bases. CDR3 loop: CASSPTLRTGGTGELFF. CDR3 in DNA: TGCGCCAGCAGCCCGACGCTTCGTACAGGGGGCACCGGGGAGCTGTTTTTT.

This clonotype has a handful of counts. V usage is TRBV6-5 and J usage is TRBJ2-3; 10 nucleotides match TRBD1. In germline, CDR1 is MNHEY, CDR2 SVGAGI. V lost 2 bases and J lost 3; bases outside the gene matches: 5. The CDR3 is 16 amino acids. The CDR3 loop reads CASSYLTGGGTDTQYF. DNA for the CDR3: TGTGCCAGCAGTTACCTGACAGGGGGCGGAACAGATACGCAGTATTTT.

J is TRBJ2-3 and V is TRBV3-1, with TRBD2 matching over 8 bases. In germline, CDR1 is LGHDT, CDR2 YNNKEL (reference sequence). The junction had 12 bases not matched to a gene; V was cut back by 1 base and J by 6 bases. CDR3 length equals 17 residues. DNA for the CDR3: TGTGCCAGCAGCCAAGGTACTCACGGGGGGGCAACGGATACGCAGTATTTT. It specifies CASSQGTHGGATDTQYF.

This clonotype has only a few counts. The genes are TRBV15 and TRBJ2-5; 7 bases agree with TRBD1. The trim removed 5 bases at V and 5 bases at J, leaving 11 bases unmatched. This CDR3 comprises 15 residues. CDR1 LNHNV and CDR2 YYDKDF come from the germline V gene (reference sequence). The DNA for the CDR3 is TGTGCCACCAGCGCTCGGCAGGGGGTATGGGAGACCCAGTACTTC. This codes for CATSARQGVWETQYF.